Each of the 27 T cell receptor beta chains below was sequenced from the same sample in a study of shared clonotypes between healthy human individuals. Clones were sequenced by immunoSEQ multiplex PCR, and TCRdb holds only the in-frame ones, with some missing. The data show about 2.1 million clones, with approximately 92% seen just once and 1.5% to 2% held by the top ten. Naive CD8 cells lacked CD45RO, underwent positive selection for CCR7 and left out terminally differentiated effector memory CD45RA+ cells. The specimen was naive CD8+ T cells from PBMCs. The receptors originated from a man aged 18 to 29 in good health. Some clones in this sample may be carry-over from other donors' samples.

This chain joins TRBV28 and TRBJ2-7; TRBD1 matches 7 bases. Germline CDR1 reads MDHEN; CDR2 reads SYDVKM. The trim removed 5 bases at V and 5 bases at J, leaving 9 bases unmatched. The CDR3 is 14 amino acids. The CDR3 DNA is TGTGCCAGCAGTCTCTTACAGGGGCGCGACGAGCAGTACTTC. It yields the protein CASSLLQGRDEQYF.

In DNA, the CDR3 is TGTGCCACCAGCCTAGGGAATGAGCAGTTCTTC. This encodes CATSLGNEQFF. The chain combines TRBV15 with TRBJ2-1; D unresolved. Trimming stripped 5 bases from V and 7 bases from J, with 6 bases between. The length of the CDR3 is 11 residues. The germline V gene has CDR1 LNHNV and CDR2 YYDKDF (reference sequence). The variable domain in full, with the rest retrieved from reference TRBV15 and TRBJ2-1, is DAMVIQNPRYQVTQFGKPVTLSCSQTLNHNVMYWYQQKSSQAPKLLFHYYDKDFNNEADTPDNFQSRRPNTSFCFLDIRSPGLGDTAMYLCATSLGNEQFFGPGTRLTVL.

The chain carries TRBV6-5 and TRBJ1-1, with 7 bases lining up with TRBD1. CDR3 length equals 14 residues. Germline CDR1 is MNHEY and CDR2 is SVGAGI. Germline trimming cut 1 base from V and 6 bases from J; bases unmatched to any gene: 5. CDR3 nucleotides: TGTGCCAGCAGTTACTTAGGGGGCAACGCTGAAGCTTTCTTT. Translation gives CASSYLGGNAEAFF.

The V gene is TRBV7-9, the J gene TRBJ1-2, with D tentatively TRBD1 (5 bases). CDR1 is SEHNR and CDR2 is FQNEAQ in the germline V gene (reference sequence). The V gene lost 5 bases and the J gene lost 6 bases, with 10 bases spanning the gap. CDR3 length: 12 residues. The CDR3 DNA sequence: TGTGCCAGCAGCCCCATGGGGGATGGCTACACCTTC. Protein product: CASSPMGDGYTF.

This chain joins TRBV7-8 and TRBJ2-2; TRBD1 agrees at 9 bases. The V gene's germline CDR1 is SGHVS and CDR2 FQNEAQ. Trimming at V came to 5 bases and at J to 4 bases, leaving 5 bases not matched to a gene. The CDR3 is 15 amino acids. The CDR3 DNA reads as TGTGCCAGCAGCCAGGGGACAGGGTTCACCGGGGAGCTGTTTTTT. This sequence encodes CASSQGTGFTGELFF.

The genes are TRBV2 and TRBJ2-6; D is perhaps TRBD1 (6 bases). Germline V gives CDR1 SNHLY, CDR2 FYNNEI. Deletions cut 8 bases from V and 2 bases from J, with 16 bases between. The CDR3 is made up of 16 amino acids. CDR3 bases: TGTGCCAGCCGGGCCAGGGGTCTGCCTGGGGCCAACGTCCTGACTTTC. Translating it yields CASRARGLPGANVLTF.

This chain links TRBV6-5 with TRBJ2-5; 10 bases fit TRBD2. Losses at the gene ends were 7 bases for V and 2 bases for J; bases not matched to a gene: 4. Germline CDR1 reads MNHEY; CDR2 reads SVGAGI. The CDR3 totals 14 residues. The CDR3 region is CASTSLAGQETQYF. Here the CDR3 DNA reads TGTGCCAGCACCTCACTAGCGGGGCAAGAGACCCAGTACTTC.

In this sample, this clone turned up once. Other DNA sequences in this specimen translate into the identical CDR3. This chain joins TRBV28 and TRBJ2-7, with TRBD1 matching 10 bases. The CDR3 runs to 14 residues. The V gene's germline CDR1 is MDHEN and CDR2 SYDVKM. V lost 3 bases to trimming and J lost 4 bases; unmatched junction nucleotides: 3. The CDR3 coding sequence is TGTGCCAGCAGTTTCGGACAGGGGGTGTACGAGCAGTACTTC. This sequence encodes CASSFGQGVYEQYF.

The genes are TRBV5-4 and TRBJ1-1; a possible D gene is TRBD1 (5 bases). The V end was cut by 4 bases, the J end by 0 bases, with 10 bases between. CDR1 is SGHNT and CDR2 is YYREEE in the germline V gene (reference sequence). The length of the CDR3 is 14 residues. This CDR3 is CASSEMGLNTEAFF. In nucleotides, the CDR3 is TGTGCCAGCAGCGAAATGGGGCTGAACACTGAAGCTTTCTTT.

The rearrangement links TRBV2 to TRBJ2-7, with D unclear. The V gene lost 2 bases and the J gene lost 4 bases, with 9 bases spanning the gap. Germline V gene data show CDR1 as SNHLY and CDR2 as FYNNEI. This CDR3 has 13 amino acids. In DNA form, the CDR3 reads TGTGCCAGCAGTGAAAAAAGTCTGTACGAGCAGTACTTC. This translates into CASSEKSLYEQYF. Full variable domain (rest looked up from reference TRBV2 and TRBJ2-7): EPEVTQTPSHQVTQMGQEVILRCVPISNHLYFYWYRQILGQKVEFLVSFYNNEISEKSEIFDDQFSVERPDGSNFTLKIRSTKLEDSAMYFCASSEKSLYEQYFGPGTRLTVT.

J is TRBJ1-1 and V is TRBV7-6, with D unresolved. Germline V lookup: CDR1 SGHVS, CDR2 FNYEAQ. The CDR3 totals 16 residues. V lost 0 bases and J 2 bases, leaving 13 bases between the germline ends. CDR3 in DNA: TGTGCCAGCAGCTTAGCGATTCTCGACACAAACACTGAAGCTTTCTTT. Its translation: CASSLAILDTNTEAFF.

The rearrangement joins TRBV15 to TRBJ1-3; D possibly corresponds to TRBD1 (5 bases). V gave up 11 bases and J gave up 4 bases, with 18 bases separating them. The CDR3 is 14 residues long. Germline V gene sequence: CDR1 LNHNV, CDR2 YYDKDF (reference sequence). CDR3: CASSTGTEGNTIYF. Written as DNA, the CDR3 is TGTGCCTCCTCTACCGGGACGGAAGGAAACACCATATATTTT. Combining the CDR3 with reference TRBV15 and TRBJ1-3 gives the whole variable domain DAMVIQNPRYQVTQFGKPVTLSCSQTLNHNVMYWYQQKSSQAPKLLFHYYDKDFNNEADTPDNFQSRRPNTSFCFLDIRSPGLGDTAMYLCASSTGTEGNTIYFGEGSWLTVV.

This chain links TRBV6-4 with TRBJ2-1, with 7 bases matching TRBD2. The CDR3 is 16 amino acids. Germline-derived CDR1 and CDR2 are MRHNA and SNTAGT. Losses at the gene ends were 6 bases for V and 5 bases for J; bases not matched to a gene: 13. CDR3 DNA sequence: TGTGCCAGCAGGCGACCCTCCGGACTAGGGGACAATGAGCAGTTCTTC. Translated, it gives CASRRPSGLGDNEQFF.

The chain is built from TRBV7-2 and TRBJ2-2, with D tentatively TRBD2 (5 bases). The length of the CDR3 is 15 residues. V was shortened by 1 base and J by 6 bases, with 12 bases between the two germline ends. CDR1 is SGHTA, CDR2 FQGNSA, per germline. The DNA of the CDR3 is TGTGCCAGCAGCTTAGTGTGGGGAGTGGCCGGGGAGCTGTTTTTT. It yields the protein CASSLVWGVAGELFF.

J is TRBJ1-5 and V is TRBV6-5, with D unclear. The CDR3 totals 13 residues. The ends were cut back, 2 bases at V and 6 bases at J, with 8 bases in the middle. Germline-derived CDR1 and CDR2 are MNHEY and SVGAGI. CDR3 sequence reads: CASSYVRGQPQHF. CDR3 sequence (DNA): TGTGCCAGCAGTTACGTTCGGGGTCAGCCCCAGCATTTT.

CDR3 nucleotides: TGCGCCAGCAGCCAAGATTCGGGTTTCCGAGAGCAGTACTTC. It translates to CASSQDSGFREQYF. The rearrangement uses TRBV4-3 and TRBJ2-7; D remains ambiguous. The V and J ends lost 0 bases and 7 bases respectively, with 13 bases between them. The germline gives CDR1 LGHNA, CDR2 YSLEER. The CDR3 runs 14 residues.

CDR3 coding DNA: TGTGCCAGCAGCCCCAGACCGGGGTGGGCTGAAGCTTTCTTT. This encodes CASSPRPGWAEAFF. The rearrangement joins TRBV11-2 to TRBJ1-1, with D unclear. The CDR3 totals 14 residues. With 5 bases removed from V and 6 bases from J, the gap between germline ends came to 16 bases. Germline V lookup: CDR1 SGHAT, CDR2 FQNNGV. The full variable domain, completed using reference TRBV11-2 and TRBJ1-1, is EAGVAQSPRYKIIEKRQSVAFWCNPISGHATLYWYQQILGQGPKLLIQFQNNGVVDDSQLPKDRFSAERLKGVDSTLKIQPAKLEDSAVYLCASSPRPGWAEAFFGQGTRLTVV.

V usage is TRBV10-3 and J usage is TRBJ1-2; the D is unclear. This CDR3 contains 16 residues. CDR1 is ENHRY, CDR2 SYGVKD, per germline. Trimming shortened V by 2 bases and J by 4 bases, and 17 bases separated the two germline ends. The CDR3, as DNA: TGTGCCATCAGTGAGATGGAGGAGGAGCCCACCTATGGCTACACCTTC. Its translation: CAISEMEEEPTYGYTF.

V is TRBV14 and J is TRBJ1-1, with D perhaps TRBD1 (5 bases). Trimming removed 1 base at V and 5 bases at J, with 14 bases between. This CDR3 is 15 amino acids long. The germline gives CDR1 SGHDN, CDR2 FVKESK. CDR3 in DNA: TGTGCCAGCAGCCAAGGGGGCAGGGTGGGTACTGAAGCTTTCTTT. This encodes CASSQGGRVGTEAFF.

The chain couples TRBV27 to TRBJ1-1; D is unclear. The CDR3 contains 13 residues. The germline gives CDR1 MNHEY, CDR2 SMNVEV (reference sequence). Trimming stripped 3 bases from V and 3 bases from J, with 8 bases between. The CDR3 protein is CASSFIQDTEAFF. The CDR3 DNA reads as TGTGCCAGCAGTTTTATCCAGGACACTGAAGCTTTCTTT.

This rearrangement joins TRBV9 to TRBJ2-7; 10 bases are shared with TRBD2. The CDR3 is 15 residues long. Germline V gene sequence: CDR1 SGDLS, CDR2 YYNGEE. J lost 3 bases, V lost 3 bases, and 6 bases had no gene match. This chain's CDR3 is CASSASGRTGYEQYF. As DNA, the CDR3 is TGTGCCAGCAGCGCTAGCGGGAGAACGGGCTACGAGCAGTACTTC.

V usage is TRBV7-6 and J usage is TRBJ1-2, with 8 positions matching TRBD1. Germline CDR1 SGHVS, CDR2 FNYEAQ. V was pared by 3 bases and J by 2 bases, with 5 bases of the junction left unmatched. CDR3 length equals 15 residues. Written as DNA, the CDR3 is TGTGCCAGCAGCTTTGGACAGGGCTGGAACTATGGCTACACCTTC. Its protein is CASSFGQGWNYGYTF.

The rearrangement uses TRBV10-3 and TRBJ1-4; maybe TRBD1 (5 bases). Per germline, CDR1 ENHRY and CDR2 SYGVKD. The V end lost 3 bases, the J end lost 6 bases, and 17 bases lay between the germline ends. This CDR3 spans 16 amino acids. The CDR3 here is CAISDGEGETDEKLFF. In DNA form, the CDR3 reads TGTGCCATCAGTGACGGCGAAGGCGAGACAGATGAAAAACTGTTTTTT.

The gene calls are TRBV27 and TRBJ2-4, with 11 bases identical to TRBD2. The CDR3 loop spans 16 amino acids. The trim removed 4 bases at V and 3 bases at J, leaving 5 bases unmatched. Germline V gene sequence: CDR1 MNHEY, CDR2 SMNVEV (reference sequence). The DNA of the CDR3 is TGTGCCAGCAGTTCGGCTCTAGCGGGAGGCAAAAACATTCAGTACTTC. It specifies CASSSALAGGKNIQYF.

The J gene is TRBJ2-1, the V gene TRBV5-4, with TRBD2 matching over 8 bases. The CDR3 covers 14 residues. With V trimmed by 5 bases and J by 5 bases, 6 bases remained unmatched. Germline CDR1 SGHNT, CDR2 YYREEE (reference sequence). CDR3 sequence: CASRAGGFDNEQFF. Written as DNA, the CDR3 is TGTGCCAGCAGGGCGGGAGGATTCGACAATGAGCAGTTCTTC.

For this clone: Different DNA sequences within this sample yield the same CDR3. The chain uses TRBV5-6 and TRBJ1-5; TRBD1 matches 7 bases. Germline V gene lookup returns CDR1 SGHDT and CDR2 YYEEEE. With 0 bases clipped from V and 1 base from J, the junction kept 1 base outside the gene matches. The CDR3 is 15 amino acids. The CDR3 here is CASSLGTGSNQPQHF. In DNA, the CDR3 is TGTGCCAGCAGCTTGGGGACAGGCAGCAATCAGCCCCAGCATTTT.

V usage is TRBV11-3 and J usage is TRBJ2-7; possibly TRBD1 for D (6 bases). Germline CDR1 reads SGHNT; CDR2 reads YENEEA. The CDR3 has 12 residues. The ends were cut back, 3 bases at V and 7 bases at J, with 10 bases in the middle. In nucleotides, the CDR3 is TGTGCCAGCAGCTTCCCAGGACAGGAGCAGTACTTC. This encodes CASSFPGQEQYF. Using reference TRBV11-3 and TRBJ2-7 for the parts outside the CDR3, the full variable domain is EAGVVQSPRYKIIEKKQPVAFWCNPISGHNTLYWYLQNLGQGPELLIRYENEEAVDDSQLPKDRFSAERLKGVDSTLKIQPAELGDSAVYLCASSFPGQEQYFGPGTRLTVT.